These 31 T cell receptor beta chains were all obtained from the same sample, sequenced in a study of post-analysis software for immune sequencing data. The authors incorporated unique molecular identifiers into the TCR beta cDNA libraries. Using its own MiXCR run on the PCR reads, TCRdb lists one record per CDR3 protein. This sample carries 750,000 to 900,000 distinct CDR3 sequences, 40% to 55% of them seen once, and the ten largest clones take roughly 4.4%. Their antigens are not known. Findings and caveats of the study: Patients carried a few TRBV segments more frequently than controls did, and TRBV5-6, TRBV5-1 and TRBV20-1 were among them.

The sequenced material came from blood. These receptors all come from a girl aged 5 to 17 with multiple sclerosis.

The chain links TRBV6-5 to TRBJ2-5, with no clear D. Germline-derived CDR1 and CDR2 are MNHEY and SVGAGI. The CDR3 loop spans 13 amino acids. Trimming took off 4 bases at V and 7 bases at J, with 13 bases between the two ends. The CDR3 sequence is CASSSHSVGTQYF. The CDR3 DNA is TGTGCCAGCAGTTCCCACTCTGTCGGGACCCAGTACTTC.

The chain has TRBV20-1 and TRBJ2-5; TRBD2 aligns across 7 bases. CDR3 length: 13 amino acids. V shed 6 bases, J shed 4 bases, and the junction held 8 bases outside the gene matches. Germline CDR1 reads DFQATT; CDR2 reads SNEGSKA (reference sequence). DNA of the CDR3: TGCAGTGCCGAAAGCGGGATAGGAGAGACCCAGTACTTC. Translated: CSAESGIGETQYF.

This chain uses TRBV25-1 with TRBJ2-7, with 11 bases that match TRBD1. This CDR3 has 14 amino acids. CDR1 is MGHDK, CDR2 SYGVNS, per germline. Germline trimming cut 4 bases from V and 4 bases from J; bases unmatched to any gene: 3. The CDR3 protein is CASSGDRGRYEQYF. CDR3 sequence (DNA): TGTGCCAGCAGTGGGGACAGGGGGAGGTACGAGCAGTACTTC.

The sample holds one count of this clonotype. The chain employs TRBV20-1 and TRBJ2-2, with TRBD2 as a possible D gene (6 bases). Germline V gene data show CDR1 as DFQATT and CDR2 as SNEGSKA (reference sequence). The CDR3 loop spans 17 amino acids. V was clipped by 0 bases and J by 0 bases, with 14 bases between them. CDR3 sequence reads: CSARDWRGLANTGELFF. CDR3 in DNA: TGCAGTGCTAGAGATTGGAGGGGTCTCGCGAACACCGGGGAGCTGTTTTTT.

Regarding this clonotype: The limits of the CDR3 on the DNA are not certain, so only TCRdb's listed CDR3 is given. CDR3: CSVGGDRNYGYTFGSGTEAFF. The chain recombines TRBV29-1 with TRBJ1-1; TRBD1, as called in the table, went unchecked against the DNA. The CDR3 is made up of 21 amino acids, end residues included. Germline V gene lookup returns CDR1 SQVTM and CDR2 ANQGSEA.

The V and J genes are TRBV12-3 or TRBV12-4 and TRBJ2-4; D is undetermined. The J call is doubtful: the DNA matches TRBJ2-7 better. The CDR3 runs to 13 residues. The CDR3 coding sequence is TGTGCCAGCAGTTTCAGGCGGAACTACGAGCAGTACTTC. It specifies CASSFRRNYEQYF.

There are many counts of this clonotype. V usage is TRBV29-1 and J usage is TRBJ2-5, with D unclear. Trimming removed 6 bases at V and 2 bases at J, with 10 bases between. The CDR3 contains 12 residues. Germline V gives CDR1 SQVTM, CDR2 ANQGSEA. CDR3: CSVRSGQETQYF. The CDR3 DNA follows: TGCAGCGTCCGCAGTGGACAAGAGACCCAGTACTTC.

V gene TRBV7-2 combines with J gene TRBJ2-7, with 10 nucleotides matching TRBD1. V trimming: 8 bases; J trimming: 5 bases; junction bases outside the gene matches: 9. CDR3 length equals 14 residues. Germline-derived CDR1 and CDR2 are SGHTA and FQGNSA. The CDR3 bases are TGTGCCAGCGGACACCGGGACAGGGGCGACGAGCAGTACTTC. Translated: CASGHRDRGDEQYF.

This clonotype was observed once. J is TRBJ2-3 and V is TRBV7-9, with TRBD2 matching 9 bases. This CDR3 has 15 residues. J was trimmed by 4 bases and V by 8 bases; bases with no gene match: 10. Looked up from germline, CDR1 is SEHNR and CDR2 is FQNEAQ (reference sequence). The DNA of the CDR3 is TGTGCCAGCCGGCCGGTAGCGGGAGTGGCAGATACGCAGTATTTT. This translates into CASRPVAGVADTQYF.

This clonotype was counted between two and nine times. The DNA for the CDR3 is TGCAGTGCTTCCTTGCTCCCGACAGGCTCCAACTACGAGCAGTACTTC. Its translation is CSASLLPTGSNYEQYF. V usage is TRBV20-1 and J usage is TRBJ2-7, with a weak D call TRBD1 (6 bases). From germline, CDR1 is DFQATT and CDR2 SNEGSKA (reference sequence). The germline V and J ends were trimmed by 5 bases and 3 bases, with 23 bases remaining between them. The CDR3 sequence is 16 residues long.

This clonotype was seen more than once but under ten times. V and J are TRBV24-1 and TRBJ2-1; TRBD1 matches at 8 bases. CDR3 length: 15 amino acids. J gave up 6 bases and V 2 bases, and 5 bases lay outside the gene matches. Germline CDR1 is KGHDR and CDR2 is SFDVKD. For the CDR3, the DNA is TGTGCCACCAGTGATTGGTCAGGGGGCGGCAATGAGCAGTTCTTC. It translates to CATSDWSGGGNEQFF.

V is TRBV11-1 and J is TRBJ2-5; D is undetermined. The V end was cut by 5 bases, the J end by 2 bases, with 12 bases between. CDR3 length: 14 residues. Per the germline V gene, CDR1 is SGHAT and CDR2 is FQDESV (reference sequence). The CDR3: CASSPPTSQETQYF. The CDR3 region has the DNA TGTGCCAGCAGCCCGCCGACATCTCAAGAGACCCAGTACTTC.

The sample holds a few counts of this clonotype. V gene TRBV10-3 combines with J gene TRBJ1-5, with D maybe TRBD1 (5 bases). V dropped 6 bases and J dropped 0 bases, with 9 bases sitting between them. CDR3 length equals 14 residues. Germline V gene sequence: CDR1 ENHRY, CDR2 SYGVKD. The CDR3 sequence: CAIRGTDSNQPQHF. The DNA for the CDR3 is TGTGCCATCAGGGGGACGGATAGCAATCAGCCCCAGCATTTT.

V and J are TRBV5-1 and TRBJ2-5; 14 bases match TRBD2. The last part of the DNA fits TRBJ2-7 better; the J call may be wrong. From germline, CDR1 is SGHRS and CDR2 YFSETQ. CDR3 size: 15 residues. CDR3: CASSPGLAGDREQYF. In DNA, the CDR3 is TGCGCCAGCAGCCCGGGACTAGCGGGAGACCGCGAGCAGTACTTC.

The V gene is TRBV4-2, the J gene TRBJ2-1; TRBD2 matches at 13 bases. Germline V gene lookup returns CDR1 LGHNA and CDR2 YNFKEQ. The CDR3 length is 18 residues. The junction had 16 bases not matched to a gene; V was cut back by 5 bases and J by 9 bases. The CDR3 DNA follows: TGTGCCAGCAGCAAGCCAGACTCGGGACTAGCGGGAATCGGTGAGCAGTTCTTC. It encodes CASSKPDSGLAGIGEQFF.

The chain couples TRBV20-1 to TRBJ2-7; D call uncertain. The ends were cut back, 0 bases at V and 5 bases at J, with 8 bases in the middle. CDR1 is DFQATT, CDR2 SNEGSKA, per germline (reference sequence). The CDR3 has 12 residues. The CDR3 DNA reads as TGCAGTGCTAGAGATCGTCGGCACGAGCAGTACTTC. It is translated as CSARDRRHEQYF.

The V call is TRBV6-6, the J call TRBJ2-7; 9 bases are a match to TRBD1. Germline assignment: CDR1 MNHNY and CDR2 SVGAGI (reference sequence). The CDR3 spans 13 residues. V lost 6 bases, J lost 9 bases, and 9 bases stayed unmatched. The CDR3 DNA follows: TGTGCCAGCAGCCCCAACAGGGGGCAGGGGCAGTACTTC. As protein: CASSPNRGQGQYF.

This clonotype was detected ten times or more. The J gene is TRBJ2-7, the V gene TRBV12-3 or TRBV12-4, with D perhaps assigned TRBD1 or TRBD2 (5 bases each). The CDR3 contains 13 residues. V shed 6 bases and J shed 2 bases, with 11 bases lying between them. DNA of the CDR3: TGTGCCAGCAGCCCGGGACCCACCTACGAGCAGTACTTC. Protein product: CASSPGPTYEQYF.

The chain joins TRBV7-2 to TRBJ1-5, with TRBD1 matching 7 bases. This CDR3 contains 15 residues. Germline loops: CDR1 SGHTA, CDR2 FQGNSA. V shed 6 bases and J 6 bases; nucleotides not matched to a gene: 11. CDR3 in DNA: TGTGCCAGCAGTCCCAGGGGGGGGTTGAGTCAGCCCCAGCATTTT. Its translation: CASSPRGGLSQPQHF.

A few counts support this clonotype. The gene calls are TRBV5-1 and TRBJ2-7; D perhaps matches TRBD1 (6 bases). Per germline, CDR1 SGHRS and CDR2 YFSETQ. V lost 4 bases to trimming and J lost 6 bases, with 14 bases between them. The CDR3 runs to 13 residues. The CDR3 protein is CASSPDSLSEQYF. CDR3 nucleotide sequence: TGCGCCAGCAGCCCGGACAGTTTGAGCGAGCAGTACTTC.

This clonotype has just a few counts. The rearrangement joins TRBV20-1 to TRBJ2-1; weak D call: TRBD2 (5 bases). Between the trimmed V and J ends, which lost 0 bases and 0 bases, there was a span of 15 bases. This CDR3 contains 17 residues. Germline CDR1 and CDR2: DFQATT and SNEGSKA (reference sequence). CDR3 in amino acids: CSARDWARGSSYNEQFF. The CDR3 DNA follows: TGCAGTGCTAGAGATTGGGCGAGAGGGAGCTCCTACAATGAGCAGTTCTTC.

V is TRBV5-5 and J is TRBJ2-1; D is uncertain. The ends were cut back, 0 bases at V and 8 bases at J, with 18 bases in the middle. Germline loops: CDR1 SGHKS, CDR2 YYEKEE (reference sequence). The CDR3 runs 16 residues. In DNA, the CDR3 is TGTGCCAGCAGCTTGGGGGTCCGTATGGCACAAGATGAGCAGTTCTTC. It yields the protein CASSLGVRMAQDEQFF.

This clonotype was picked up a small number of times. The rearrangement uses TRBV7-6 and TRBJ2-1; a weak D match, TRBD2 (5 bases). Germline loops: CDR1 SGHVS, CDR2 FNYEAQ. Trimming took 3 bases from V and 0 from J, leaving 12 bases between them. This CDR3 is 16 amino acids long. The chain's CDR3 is CASSLAGVSSYNEQFF. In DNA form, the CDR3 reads TGTGCCAGCAGCTTGGCGGGCGTCAGCTCCTACAATGAGCAGTTCTTC.

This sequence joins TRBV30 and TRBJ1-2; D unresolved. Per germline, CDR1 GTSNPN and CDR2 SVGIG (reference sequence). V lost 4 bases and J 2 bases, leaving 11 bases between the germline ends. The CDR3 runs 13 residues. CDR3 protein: CAWTWEGNYGYTF. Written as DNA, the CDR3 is TGTGCCTGGACCTGGGAGGGCAACTATGGCTACACCTTC.

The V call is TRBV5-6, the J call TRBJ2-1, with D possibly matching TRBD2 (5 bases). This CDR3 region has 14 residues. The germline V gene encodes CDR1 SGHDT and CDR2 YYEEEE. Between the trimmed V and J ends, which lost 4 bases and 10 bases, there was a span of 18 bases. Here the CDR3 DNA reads TGTGCCAGCAGCCTAGGACTGCCGAGAGGGGAGCAGTTCTTC. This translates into CASSLGLPRGEQFF. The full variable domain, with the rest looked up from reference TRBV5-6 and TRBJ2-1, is DAGVTQSPTHLIKTRGQQVTLRCSPKSGHDTVSWYQQALGQGPQFIFQYYEEEERQRGNFPDRFSGHQFPNYSSELNVNALLLGDSALYLCASSLGLPRGEQFFGPGTRLTVL.

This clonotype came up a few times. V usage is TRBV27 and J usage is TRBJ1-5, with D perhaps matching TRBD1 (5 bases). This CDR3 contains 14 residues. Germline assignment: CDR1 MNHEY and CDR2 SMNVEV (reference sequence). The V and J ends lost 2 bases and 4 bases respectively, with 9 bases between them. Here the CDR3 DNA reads TGTGCCAGCAGTTTAATCCAGGGAAATCAGCCCCAGCATTTT. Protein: CASSLIQGNQPQHF.

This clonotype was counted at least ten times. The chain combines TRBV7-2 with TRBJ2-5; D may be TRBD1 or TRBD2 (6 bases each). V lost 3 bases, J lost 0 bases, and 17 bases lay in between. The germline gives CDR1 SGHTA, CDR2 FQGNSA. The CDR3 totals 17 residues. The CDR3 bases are TGTGCCAGCAGCTTTGTATCGGGGGCCTCGTACCAAGAGACCCAGTACTTC. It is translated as CASSFVSGASYQETQYF.

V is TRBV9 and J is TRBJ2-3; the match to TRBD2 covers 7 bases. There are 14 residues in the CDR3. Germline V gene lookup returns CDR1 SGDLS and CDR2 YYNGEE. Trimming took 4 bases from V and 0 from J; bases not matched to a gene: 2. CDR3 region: CASSRGGSTDTQYF. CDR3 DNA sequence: TGTGCCAGCAGCCGCGGGGGTAGCACAGATACGCAGTATTTT.

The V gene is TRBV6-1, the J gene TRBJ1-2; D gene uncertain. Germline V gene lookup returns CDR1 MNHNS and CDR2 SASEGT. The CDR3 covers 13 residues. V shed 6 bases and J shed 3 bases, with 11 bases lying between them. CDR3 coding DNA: TGTGCCAGCAGGGGAGGCGGCCACTATGGCTACACCTTC. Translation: CASRGGGHYGYTF.

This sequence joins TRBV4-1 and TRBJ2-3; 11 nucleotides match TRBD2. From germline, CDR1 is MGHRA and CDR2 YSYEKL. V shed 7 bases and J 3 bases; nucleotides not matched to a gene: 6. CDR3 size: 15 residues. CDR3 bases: TGCGCCAGCACCCCGACTAGCGGGATTACAGATACGCAGTATTTT. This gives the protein CASTPTSGITDTQYF.

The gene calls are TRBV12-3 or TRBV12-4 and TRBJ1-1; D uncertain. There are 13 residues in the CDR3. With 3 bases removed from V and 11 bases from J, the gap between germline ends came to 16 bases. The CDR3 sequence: CASSLGHRPMAFF. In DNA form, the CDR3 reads TGTGCCAGCAGTTTGGGCCACCGACCCATGGCTTTCTTT.